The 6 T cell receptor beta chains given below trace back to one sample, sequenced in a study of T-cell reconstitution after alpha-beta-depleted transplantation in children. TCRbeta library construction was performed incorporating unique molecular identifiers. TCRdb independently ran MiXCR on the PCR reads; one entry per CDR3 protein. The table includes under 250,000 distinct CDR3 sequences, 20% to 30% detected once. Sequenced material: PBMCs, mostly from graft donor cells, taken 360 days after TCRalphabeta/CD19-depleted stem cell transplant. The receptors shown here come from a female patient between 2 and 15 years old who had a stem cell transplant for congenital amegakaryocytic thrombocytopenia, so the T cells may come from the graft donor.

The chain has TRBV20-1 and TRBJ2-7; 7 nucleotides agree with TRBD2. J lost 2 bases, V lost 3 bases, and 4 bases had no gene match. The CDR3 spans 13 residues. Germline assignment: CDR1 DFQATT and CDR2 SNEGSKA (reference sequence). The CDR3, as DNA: TGCAGTGCTAGCCCGGGAGGTCCCTACGAGCAGTACTTC. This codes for CSASPGGPYEQYF.

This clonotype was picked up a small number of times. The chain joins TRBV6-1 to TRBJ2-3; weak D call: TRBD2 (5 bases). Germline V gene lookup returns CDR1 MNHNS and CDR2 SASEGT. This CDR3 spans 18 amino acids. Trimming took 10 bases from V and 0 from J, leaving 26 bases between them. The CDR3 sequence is CATGLLISGEPSTDTQYF. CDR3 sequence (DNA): TGTGCCACCGGCCTCCTCATTAGTGGGGAGCCTAGCACAGATACGCAGTATTTT.

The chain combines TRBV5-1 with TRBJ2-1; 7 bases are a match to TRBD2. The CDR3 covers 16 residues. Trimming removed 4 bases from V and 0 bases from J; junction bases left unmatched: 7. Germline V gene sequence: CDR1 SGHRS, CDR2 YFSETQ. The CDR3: CASSIQAGSSYNEQFF. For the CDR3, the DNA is TGCGCCAGCAGCATACAAGCGGGGAGCTCCTACAATGAGCAGTTCTTC.

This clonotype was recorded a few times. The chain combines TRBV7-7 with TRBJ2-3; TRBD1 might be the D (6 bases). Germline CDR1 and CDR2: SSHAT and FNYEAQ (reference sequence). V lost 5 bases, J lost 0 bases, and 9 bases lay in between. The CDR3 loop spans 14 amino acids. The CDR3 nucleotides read TGTGCCAGCAGCCCGGGACATAGCACAGATACGCAGTATTTT. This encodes CASSPGHSTDTQYF.

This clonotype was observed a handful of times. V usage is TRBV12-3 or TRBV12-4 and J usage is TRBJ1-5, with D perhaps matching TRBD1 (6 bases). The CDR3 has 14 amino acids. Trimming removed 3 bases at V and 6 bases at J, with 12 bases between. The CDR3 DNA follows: TGTGCCAGCAGTTTTTGGGGGGGCACTCAGCCCCAGCATTTT. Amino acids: CASSFWGGTQPQHF.

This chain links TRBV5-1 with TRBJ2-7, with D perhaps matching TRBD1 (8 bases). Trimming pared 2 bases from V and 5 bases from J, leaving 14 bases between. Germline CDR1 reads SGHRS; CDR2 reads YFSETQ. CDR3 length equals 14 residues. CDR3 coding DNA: TGCGCCAGCAGCTTAGCGGGACAGGTCCACGAGCAGTACTTC. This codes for CASSLAGQVHEQYF.